The 7 T cell receptor beta chains below were found in one sample sequenced in a study of memory CD4+ T cells and cytomegalovirus serostatus. Only in-frame clones appear in the TCRdb table, and some are missing; sequencing was by immunoSEQ multiplex PCR. The table lists 40,000 to 50,000 clones, more than 65% of them singletons. Single viable CD3+CD4+CD8-CD45RO+ cells were sorted as the memory CD4+ T cells. The sequenced sample consisted of memory CD4+ T cells from blood. The receptors were gathered from an adult in good health and CMV-seronegative.

The chain combines TRBV5-4 with TRBJ2-7; 7 nucleotides agree with TRBD1. V was pared by 4 bases and J by 0 bases, with 4 bases of the junction left unmatched. This CDR3 region has 14 residues. Per germline, CDR1 SGHNT and CDR2 YYREEE (reference sequence). The DNA of the CDR3 is TGTGCCAGCAGCGCGAGACAGGGCTCCTACGAGCAGTACTTC. This sequence encodes CASSARQGSYEQYF.

This clone occurred a few times. The CDR3 DNA follows: TGTGCCAGCAGCTTGTGGGCTAATGAAAAACTGTTTTTT. This codes for CASSLWANEKLFF. This sequence joins TRBV5-4 and TRBJ1-4; D unclear. The CDR3 spans 13 residues. Germline V gives CDR1 SGHNT, CDR2 YYREEE (reference sequence). The germline V and J ends were trimmed by 1 base and 3 bases, with 4 bases remaining between them.

This clone showed up many times. J is TRBJ1-5 and V is TRBV29-1, with 10 bases identical to TRBD1. Germline CDR1 reads SQVTM; CDR2 reads ANQGSEA. The junction had 10 bases not matched to a gene; V was cut back by 4 bases and J by 7 bases. The CDR3 has 15 residues. The CDR3 loop is CSVASGTGVDQPQHF. The CDR3 bases are TGCAGCGTTGCGTCAGGGACAGGGGTCGACCAGCCCCAGCATTTT.

The chain uses TRBV11-2 and TRBJ1-2, with D hard to call. The CDR3 has 12 residues. CDR1 and CDR2 (germline): SGHAT, FQNNGV. With 0 bases removed from V and 3 bases from J, the gap between germline ends came to 2 bases. CDR3 sequence reads: CASSLDYYGYTF. The CDR3 coding sequence is TGTGCCAGCAGCTTAGATTACTATGGCTACACCTTC.

The chain is built from TRBV7-9 and TRBJ1-2, with 7 bases matching TRBD1. The junction had 8 bases not matched to a gene; V was cut back by 4 bases and J by 6 bases. This CDR3 region has 14 residues. CDR1 SEHNR and CDR2 FQNEAQ come from the germline V gene (reference sequence). The CDR3 region has the DNA TGTGCCAGCAGCTCATCCGGACAGGAGAATGGCTACACCTTC. As protein: CASSSSGQENGYTF.

This chain joins TRBV6-1 and TRBJ2-5, with no clear D. Trimming stripped 1 base from V and 0 bases from J, with 24 bases between. The CDR3 runs 20 residues. Per the germline V gene, CDR1 is MNHNS and CDR2 is SASEGT. In DNA, the CDR3 is TGTGCCAGCAGTGAAGGGAGTGTGGCGCGCCTAAACCTCCACCAAGAGACCCAGTACTTC. This encodes CASSEGSVARLNLHQETQYF.

The V gene is TRBV28, the J gene TRBJ2-2; tentative D call: TRBD2 (5 bases). Trimming took off 6 bases at V and 2 bases at J, with 13 bases between the two ends. Germline lookup yields CDR1 MDHEN and CDR2 SYDVKM. The CDR3 is 15 residues long. This CDR3 reads CASSSPGINTGELFF. CDR3 in DNA: TGTGCCAGCAGCTCCCCCGGGATAAACACCGGGGAGCTGTTTTTT.